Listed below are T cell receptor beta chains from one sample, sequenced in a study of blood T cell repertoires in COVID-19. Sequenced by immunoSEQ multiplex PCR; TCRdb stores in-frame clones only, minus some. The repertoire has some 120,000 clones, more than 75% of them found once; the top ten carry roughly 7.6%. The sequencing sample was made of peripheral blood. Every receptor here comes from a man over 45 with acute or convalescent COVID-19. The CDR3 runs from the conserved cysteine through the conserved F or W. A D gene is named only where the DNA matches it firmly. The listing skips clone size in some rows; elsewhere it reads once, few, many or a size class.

CDR3: CASSHPGQRLYEQYF
DNA: TGTGCCAGTAGTCACCCGGGACAGAGGCTCTACGAGCAGTACTTC
length: 15
V: TRBV19
D: TRBD1
size: -
J: TRBJ2-7

CDR3: CASSLEGTFDEQYF
DNA: TGTGCCAGCAGTTTGGAGGGTACCTTCGACGAGCAGTACTTC
length: 14
V: TRBV27
D: -
size: -
J: TRBJ2-7

CDR3: CASRYQGSTDTQYF
DNA: TGTGCCAGCAGGTACCAGGGAAGCACAGATACGCAGTATTTT
length: 14
V: TRBV6-5
D: -
size: few
J: TRBJ2-3

CDR3: CAWRPGTGSTTQYF
DNA: TGTGCCTGGAGGCCCGGGACAGGGTCTACGACCCAGTACTTC
length: 14
V: TRBV30
D: TRBD1
size: -
J: TRBJ2-5

CDR3: CASSDGQMRTGANVLTF
DNA: TGTGCCAGCAGTGACGGACAGATGAGGACTGGGGCCAACGTCCTGACTTTC
length: 17
V: TRBV6-1
D: -
size: -
J: TRBJ2-6

CDR3: CASRLRTGGTKLFF
DNA: TGTGCCAGTCGACTTAGGACAGGGGGCACCAAACTGTTTTTT
length: 14
V: TRBV28
D: TRBD1
size: -
J: TRBJ1-4

CDR3: CASSIGRPRIYGYTF
DNA: TGTGCCAGTAGTATCGGGAGACCGAGAATCTATGGCTACACCTTC
length: 15
V: TRBV19
D: -
size: once
J: TRBJ1-2

CDR3: CSVRPTGAGVYGYTF
DNA: TGCAGCGTTCGTCCTACAGGGGCCGGGGTTTATGGCTACACCTTC
length: 15
V: TRBV29-1
D: TRBD1
size: -
J: TRBJ1-2

CDR3: CASSPRTGIKSQPQHF
DNA: TGTGCCAGCAGCCCACGGACAGGGATTAAGAGTCAGCCCCAGCATTTT
length: 16
V: TRBV11-2
D: TRBD1
size: -
J: TRBJ1-5

CDR3: CASRAGGEEQYF
DNA: TGTGCCAGCCGGGCGGGAGGGGAAGAGCAGTACTTC
length: 12
V: TRBV2
D: TRBD2
size: -
J: TRBJ2-7

CDR3: CASSATDRGGDSPLHF
DNA: TGTGCCAGCAGCGCGACGGACAGGGGTGGGGATTCACCCCTCCACTTT
length: 16
V: TRBV5-4
D: TRBD1
size: -
J: TRBJ1-6

CDR3: CASSLAGAGNEQYF
DNA: TGTGCCAGCAGCTTAGCAGGGGCTGGGAACGAGCAGTACTTC
length: 14
V: TRBV7-9
D: -
size: few
J: TRBJ2-7

CDR3: CASLARDNEAFF
DNA: TGTGCCAGCCTTGCCAGGGACAATGAAGCTTTCTTT
length: 12
V: TRBV11-3
D: -
size: -
J: TRBJ1-1

CDR3: CASSGRTGLSRETQYF
DNA: TGTGCCAGCAGCGGCCGGACGGGACTTTCGCGGGAGACCCAGTACTTC
length: 16
V: TRBV11-2
D: -
size: -
J: TRBJ2-5

CDR3: CSVESGTSGNWDTQYF
DNA: TGCAGCGTTGAATCCGGGACTAGCGGGAACTGGGATACGCAGTATTTT
length: 16
V: TRBV29-1
D: TRBD2
size: -
J: TRBJ2-3

CDR3: CASSPGTGDNQPQHF
DNA: TGCGCCAGCAGCCCCGGGACAGGGGACAATCAGCCCCAGCATTTT
length: 15
V: TRBV4-3
D: TRBD1
size: once
J: TRBJ1-5

CDR3: CASSLTGAIYEQYF
DNA: TGTGCCAGCAGCTTGACAGGGGCTATCTACGAGCAGTACTTC
length: 14
V: TRBV7-9
D: TRBD1
size: once
J: TRBJ2-7

CDR3: CATKGTSVTNTGELFF
DNA: TGTGCCACCAAAGGGACTAGCGTAACGAACACCGGGGAGCTGTTTTTT
length: 16
V: TRBV24-1
D: TRBD2
size: few
J: TRBJ2-2

CDR3: CASSQGPGLAEYEQYF
DNA: TGTGCCAGCAGCCAGGGCCCGGGACTAGCGGAATACGAGCAGTACTTC
length: 16
V: TRBV3-1/TRBV3-2
D: TRBD2
size: -
J: TRBJ2-7

CDR3: CASSPRLTAGYTEAFF
DNA: TGTGCCAGCTCACCTAGACTGACCGCGGGGTACACTGAAGCTTTCTTT
length: 16
V: TRBV18
D: -
size: -
J: TRBJ1-1

CDR3: CASSKIQGAMNTEAFF
DNA: TGTGCCAGCAGCAAAATACAGGGGGCCATGAACACTGAAGCTTTCTTT
length: 16
V: TRBV5-5
D: TRBD1
size: -
J: TRBJ1-1

CDR3: CASSARQGNQPQHF
DNA: TGTGCCAGCAGCGCAAGACAGGGAAATCAGCCCCAGCATTTT
length: 14
V: TRBV7-2
D: TRBD1
size: medium-sized
J: TRBJ1-5

CDR3: CASSVSGLPITSMNTEAFF
DNA: TGTGCCAGTAGTGTATCCGGACTCCCCATTACCAGTATGAACACTGAAGCTTTCTTT
length: 19
V: TRBV19
D: -
size: -
J: TRBJ1-1

CDR3: CASSTDRRTEAFF
DNA: TGTGCCAGCAGCACTGACAGGAGGACTGAAGCTTTCTTT
length: 13
V: TRBV5-6
D: -
size: -
J: TRBJ1-1

CDR3: CASSESGTGGTDTQYF
DNA: TGTGCCAGCAGTGAATCCGGGACAGGGGGCACAGATACGCAGTATTTT
length: 16
V: TRBV25-1
D: TRBD1
size: -
J: TRBJ2-3

CDR3: CASRRTTSVSYEQYF
DNA: TGTGCCAGCAGGCGAACGACTAGCGTTTCCTACGAGCAGTACTTC
length: 15
V: TRBV6-5
D: TRBD2
size: -
J: TRBJ2-7

CDR3: CASSYNLNTEAFF
DNA: TGTGCCAGTTCCTATAATCTGAACACTGAAGCTTTCTTT
length: 13
V: TRBV18
D: -
size: -
J: TRBJ1-1

CDR3: CASADKGQGWNIQYF
DNA: TGTGCCAGCGCCGACAAGGGACAGGGGTGGAACATTCAGTACTTC
length: 15
V: TRBV5-6
D: TRBD1
size: -
J: TRBJ2-4

CDR3: CASSPPRDRPNYGYTF
DNA: TGTGCCAGCTCACCACCGCGGGACAGGCCAAACTATGGCTACACCTTC
length: 16
V: TRBV18
D: TRBD1
size: once
J: TRBJ1-2

CDR3: CASSIGTGGYTGELFF
DNA: TGTGCCAGTAGTATAGGGACAGGGGGCTACACCGGGGAGCTGTTTTTT
length: 16
V: TRBV19
D: TRBD1
size: -
J: TRBJ2-2

CDR3: CASSLVTAYGGYTF
DNA: TGTGCCAGCAGCTTAGTGACAGCCTATGGTGGCTACACCTTC
length: 14
V: TRBV11-2
D: -
size: few
J: TRBJ1-2

CDR3: CASSFRTGWFDEQYF
DNA: TGTGCCAGCAGCTTTCGGACAGGGTGGTTTGACGAGCAGTACTTC
length: 15
V: TRBV5-8
D: TRBD1
size: -
J: TRBJ2-7

CDR3: CASSPHPGLAGGSTDTQYF
DNA: TGTGCCAGCAGCCCTCATCCTGGACTAGCGGGAGGAAGCACAGATACGCAGTATTTT
length: 19
V: TRBV7-2
D: TRBD2
size: -
J: TRBJ2-3

CDR3: CASGPLAGGLDTQYF
DNA: TGTGCCAGCGGACCCCTAGCGGGAGGATTGGATACGCAGTATTTT
length: 15
V: TRBV9
D: TRBD2
size: -
J: TRBJ2-3

CDR3: CASSLEQPFYEQYF
DNA: TGCGCCAGCAGCTTGGAACAGCCTTTCTACGAGCAGTACTTC
length: 14
V: TRBV5-1
D: -
size: -
J: TRBJ2-7

CDR3: CASSPGLAGTSYEQYF
DNA: TGTGCCAGCAGCCCGGGACTAGCGGGCACTTCCTACGAGCAGTACTTC
length: 16
V: TRBV5-6
D: TRBD2
size: -
J: TRBJ2-7

CDR3: CASSLSSGVYSNQPQHF
DNA: TGTGCCAGCAGTTTATCGTCAGGGGTTTATAGCAATCAGCCCCAGCATTTT
length: 17
V: TRBV27
D: -
size: -
J: TRBJ1-5

CDR3: CASGDTDYGYTF
DNA: TGTGCCAGCGGGGACACTGACTATGGCTACACCTTC
length: 12
V: TRBV5-6
D: -
size: -
J: TRBJ1-2

CDR3: CASSLRTGRLGYTF
DNA: TGTGCCAGCAGCCTCCGGACAGGCCGGCTTGGCTACACCTTC
length: 14
V: TRBV3-1/TRBV3-2
D: TRBD1
size: -
J: TRBJ1-2

CDR3: CASSEGLAGGDEQFF
DNA: TGTGCCAGCAGTGAAGGTCTAGCGGGAGGCGATGAGCAGTTCTTC
length: 15
V: TRBV2
D: TRBD2
size: once
J: TRBJ2-1

CDR3: CASSSTGTDNTEAFF
DNA: TGTGCCAGCAGTTCAACCGGGACAGATAACACTGAAGCTTTCTTT
length: 15
V: TRBV6-2/TRBV6-3
D: TRBD1
size: -
J: TRBJ1-1

CDR3: CATSVPGQDNSNQPQHF
DNA: TGTGCCACCAGTGTCCCGGGACAGGATAATAGCAATCAGCCCCAGCATTTT
length: 17
V: TRBV24-1
D: TRBD1
size: -
J: TRBJ1-5

CDR3: CASNHGLRVQETQYF
DNA: TGTGCCAGCAACCACGGACTGAGAGTACAAGAGACCCAGTACTTC
length: 15
V: TRBV21-1
D: -
size: -
J: TRBJ2-5

CDR3: CATGTVRGYTF
DNA: TGTGCCACCGGGACAGTTCGTGGCTACACCTTC
length: 11
V: TRBV2
D: TRBD1
size: -
J: TRBJ1-2

CDR3: CASSLGQLYEQYF
DNA: TGTGCCAGCAGCCTCGGACAGTTGTACGAGCAGTACTTC
length: 13
V: TRBV3-1/TRBV3-2
D: -
size: once
J: TRBJ2-7

CDR3: CASSLYTGYEQYF
DNA: TGTGCCAGCAGTTTATATACAGGCTACGAGCAGTACTTC
length: 13
V: TRBV27
D: -
size: -
J: TRBJ2-7

CDR3: CASSVGDRGGNTIYF
DNA: TGTGCCAGCAGCGTGGGCGACAGGGGTGGAAACACCATATATTTT
length: 15
V: TRBV7-2
D: TRBD1
size: -
J: TRBJ1-3

CDR3: CASSDSSGSNEQFF
DNA: TGTGCCAGCAGTGACTCTAGCGGGAGCAATGAGCAGTTCTTC
length: 14
V: TRBV6-5
D: TRBD2
size: -
J: TRBJ2-1

CDR3: CASRDSGRVSYEQYF
DNA: TGCGCCAGCAGAGATAGCGGGAGAGTTTCCTACGAGCAGTACTTC
length: 15
V: TRBV10-2
D: TRBD2
size: -
J: TRBJ2-7